The rows below give T cell receptor beta chains drawn from one sample of a study of cytomegalovirus exposure and HLA in healthy donors. TCRdb's table, derived via immunoSEQ multiplex PCR, lists solely in-frame clones and lacks some. There are approximately 110,000 clones in the sample; around two thirds occur only once, and less than 4.5% lies in the top ten. Sequenced: PBMCs. These TCRs come from a young man in good health and CMV-seropositive. Each CDR3 is given without its conserved first and last residue. Fields, in order: V gene, CDR3 protein.

V gene: TRBV9
CDR3 protein: ASSVTPGQGINTGELF

V gene: TRBV6-6
CDR3 protein: ASSYFRGTEAF

V gene: TRBV9
CDR3 protein: ASSPRWIAGGGGEQF

V gene: TRBV19
CDR3 protein: ASSTDRASGNTIY

V gene: TRBV6-5
CDR3 protein: ASSPPRGANEKLF

V gene: TRBV7-8
CDR3 protein: ASSLNVRSPLH

V gene: TRBV2
CDR3 protein: ASSEYGDTQY

V gene: TRBV7-9
CDR3 protein: ASSTGVLPDTQY

V gene: TRBV27
CDR3 protein: ASSFFVNTEAF

V gene: TRBV5-4
CDR3 protein: ASSFRARFDGYT

V gene: TRBV9
CDR3 protein: ASSVGTGITDTQY

V gene: TRBV4-1
CDR3 protein: ASSQGSGVHYGYT

V gene: TRBV4-1
CDR3 protein: ASSQPRDRGNEQY

V gene: TRBV10-3
CDR3 protein: AISLRGSNYGYT

V gene: TRBV11-3
CDR3 protein: ASSSTSGQETQY

V gene: TRBV2
CDR3 protein: ASISRETEAF

V gene: TRBV29-1
CDR3 protein: SVYGGGTGLSGYT

V gene: TRBV5-1
CDR3 protein: ASSGDSRGYYGYT

V gene: TRBV7-6
CDR3 protein: ASSLSGGPDTQY

V gene: TRBV7-9
CDR3 protein: AKQSSGNTIY

V gene: TRBV27
CDR3 protein: ASSYRDRGEAF

V gene: TRBV7-8
CDR3 protein: ASRLQGAKREKLF

V gene: TRBV5-1
CDR3 protein: ASSLGDFQETQY

V gene: TRBV7-9
CDR3 protein: ASSPVGGDTQY

V gene: TRBV10-3
CDR3 protein: AISESYGQGSYEQY

V gene: TRBV6-5
CDR3 protein: ASSLTDNYVYT

V gene: TRBV25-1
CDR3 protein: ASRDGPTGVNTGELF

V gene: TRBV16
CDR3 protein: ASSPRDRNYGYT

V gene: TRBV4-1
CDR3 protein: ASSPGQLVWQDTQY

V gene: TRBV9
CDR3 protein: ASSVLAGSYEQY

V gene: TRBV30
CDR3 protein: AWSVHERRLF

V gene: TRBV5-4
CDR3 protein: ASSLPGGGETQY

V gene: TRBV5-4
CDR3 protein: ASRSQGIGTDTQY

V gene: TRBV5-1
CDR3 protein: ASSSTSILLAKNIQY

V gene: TRBV5-8
CDR3 protein: ASSPGLDQETQY

V gene: TRBV7-2
CDR3 protein: ASSPQAASSYNEQF

V gene: TRBV4-1
CDR3 protein: ASSQGPFFSGGLKDTEAF

V gene: TRBV10-3
CDR3 protein: AISSGTVTDTQY

V gene: TRBV19
CDR3 protein: ASSVGGTPDYEQY

V gene: TRBV6-5
CDR3 protein: ASSRDRGKNSPLH

V gene: TRBV19
CDR3 protein: ATSQGYYEQY

V gene: TRBV18
CDR3 protein: ASSPPSRGTYEQY

V gene: TRBV6-5
CDR3 protein: ARKRSGDSADTQY

V gene: TRBV4-1
CDR3 protein: ASSQGPGVKNIQY

V gene: TRBV11-1
CDR3 protein: ASIGQGIGTQY

V gene: TRBV5-1
CDR3 protein: ASSLQGVSSGETQY

V gene: TRBV7-9
CDR3 protein: SSSLALASGGEETQY

V gene: TRBV4-1
CDR3 protein: ASSQWRGEKLF